This T cell receptor beta chain was identified in a study of tumor and adjacent non-tumor tissue in lung cancer. The wider study: Around 4 million productive TCRbeta reads were obtained per sample on average.

The CDR3 runs to 16 residues. Germline V CDR1 and CDR2: SGHNT, YENEEA. Findings of the study overall: Top 100 clones took a larger repertoire share in normal lung. Compared with tumor, normal lung showed significantly lower TCR diversity.

A modified ARM-PCR protocol with three rounds of nested PCR amplified TCRbeta. TCRdb itself ran the multiplex PCR reads through MiXCR, one entry per CDR3 protein. This table has about 77,000 distinct CDR3 sequences, just over 75% appearing once. About this clonotype: Its antigen remains unidentified. The junction shows a germline mismatch at one end, possibly a read error.

The template was RNA from unsorted bulk tissue. This non-tumor lung sample came from over 3 cm beyond the tumor edge. The TCR was taken from a man aged 70 or older with non-small cell lung cancer. This rearrangement joins TRBV11-3 to TRBJ2-6, with D hard to call. The sample was distant non-tumor lung tissue. CDR3 coding DNA: TGTGCTAGCAGCTTACGACTGAGCTCTCGGGCCAACGTCCTGACTTTC. Amino acids: CASSLRLSSRANVLTF.